This T cell receptor beta chain is from a study of human T cells and chemical hapten exposure. At the level of the study: Per-sample TCR yield variation was attributed mainly to small pooled library volume differences. Overall study results and limits: The number of TCRs above 1 in 1000 frequency did not change after DPC sensitization.

This clonotype was counted many times. Its target is not known. Separate cDNA molecules received unique molecular identifiers, which the library attached to them. The authors' processing: From 23,224 to 690,600 TCRs were found per sample, with a median of 95,638. TCRdb reanalysed the 5' RACE reads using MiXCR and keeps one entry per CDR3 protein. TCRdb's processing, not the authors' own work, is the source of the V and J calls. This table holds 120,000 to 150,000 distinct CDR3 sequences, roughly 4.1% found once. Total RNA was isolated from unfractionated whole blood. The sequence was obtained from a female donor in good health.

The CDR3 DNA follows: TGTGCCAGCAGCCCGGGACAGTACGAGCAGTACTTC. Residues: CASSPGQYEQYF. This chain links TRBV6-6 with TRBJ2-7; TRBD1 aligns across 7 bases. Germline V gene data show CDR1 as MNHNY and CDR2 as SVGAGI (reference sequence). Trimming cost V 6 bases and J 4 bases; bases outside gene matches: 3. The CDR3 runs to 12 residues.